This T cell receptor beta chain was profiled in a study of T-cell reconstitution after alpha-beta-depleted transplantation in children. Study-wide results and caveats: At day 60, the high TCRbeta diversity found in some patients originated from recipient T cells and thymic progenitors that had survived. Newly produced T cells mostly provided counts and TCRbeta diversity after one year, as hyperexpanded clones declined. Where alpha-beta T cells came from about two months after transplant was reportedly several hundred expanded graft clones.

The CDR3 covers 15 residues. Trimming at V came to 5 bases and at J to 12 bases, leaving 18 bases not matched to a gene. Germline V lookup: CDR1 SQVTM, CDR2 ANQGSEA. Preparation of the TCRbeta library involved a method that used unique molecular identifiers. TCRdb passed the PCR reads through MiXCR, listing each CDR3 protein once. Of approximately 980,000 distinct CDR3 sequences listed, roughly 29% were seen once; the top ten hold about 28%. Turning to this clonotype: Its specificity is not known.

This material consisted of PBMCs, mostly from graft donor cells, taken 360 days after TCRalphabeta/CD19-depleted stem cell transplant. This receptor was identified in a boy less than two years old who had a stem cell transplant for SCID, so the T cells may come from the graft donor. The chain recombines TRBV29-1 with TRBJ2-1; 8 nucleotides align to TRBD2. The CDR3 loop reads CSVLRLALNNERQFF. The CDR3 DNA sequence: TGCAGCGTTCTACGACTAGCGCTAAACAATGAGCGGCAGTTCTTC.